This T cell receptor (beta chain) was profiled in a study of shared clonotypes between healthy human individuals. Overall study context: Donors consisted of a couple of women and three men between 18 and 49.

The repertoire was sequenced with immunoSEQ multiplex PCR; TCRdb's copy has only in-frame clones and lacks some. The sample has about 580,000 clones, more than 95% seen once. CD8 cells classed as naive were CD45RO-negative and positively selected for CCR7, excluding terminally differentiated effector memory CD45RA+ cells. The sequence derives from a man under 40 in good health. The specimen was naive CD8+ T cells sorted from blood.

The CDR3 sequence is CASSSRGGRVDTQYF. Here the CDR3 DNA reads TGTGCCAGCAGCAGCAGGGGCGGGAGGGTGGATACGCAGTATTTT. J is TRBJ2-3 and V is TRBV2; 9 positions agree with TRBD2. With 6 bases clipped from V and 6 bases from J, the junction kept 10 bases outside the gene matches. Germline V gene data show CDR1 as SNHLY and CDR2 as FYNNEI. The CDR3 has 15 residues.